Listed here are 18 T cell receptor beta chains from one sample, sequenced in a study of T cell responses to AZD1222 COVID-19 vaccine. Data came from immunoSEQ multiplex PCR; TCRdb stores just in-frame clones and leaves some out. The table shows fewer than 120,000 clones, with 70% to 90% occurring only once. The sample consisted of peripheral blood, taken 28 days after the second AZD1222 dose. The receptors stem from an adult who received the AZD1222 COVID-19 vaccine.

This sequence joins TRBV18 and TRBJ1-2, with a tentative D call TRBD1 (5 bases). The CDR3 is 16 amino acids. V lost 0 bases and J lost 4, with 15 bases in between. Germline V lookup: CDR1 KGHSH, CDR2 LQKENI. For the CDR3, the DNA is TGTGCCAGCTCACCACCGGAGACAGAGGCAGTCTATGGCTACACCTTC. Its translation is CASSPPETEAVYGYTF.

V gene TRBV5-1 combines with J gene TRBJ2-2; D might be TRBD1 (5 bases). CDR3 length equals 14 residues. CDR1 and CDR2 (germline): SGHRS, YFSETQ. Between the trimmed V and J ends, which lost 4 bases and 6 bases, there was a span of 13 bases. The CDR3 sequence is CASSKEGVAGELFF. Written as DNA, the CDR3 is TGCGCCAGCAGCAAGGAAGGGGTGGCCGGGGAGCTGTTTTTT.

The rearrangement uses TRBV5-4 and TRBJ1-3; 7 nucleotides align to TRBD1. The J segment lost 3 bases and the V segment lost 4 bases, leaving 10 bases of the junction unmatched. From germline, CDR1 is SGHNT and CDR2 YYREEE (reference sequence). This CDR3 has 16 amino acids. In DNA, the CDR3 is TGTGCCAGCAGCCCGGGAGGGGGCGCGGGTGGAAACACCATATATTTT. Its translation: CASSPGGGAGGNTIYF.

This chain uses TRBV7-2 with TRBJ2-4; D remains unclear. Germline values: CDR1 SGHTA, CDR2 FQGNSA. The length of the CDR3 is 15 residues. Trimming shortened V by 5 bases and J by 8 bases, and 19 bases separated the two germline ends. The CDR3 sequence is CASSLWAGRRDIQYF. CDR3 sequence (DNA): TGTGCCAGCAGCCTCTGGGCTGGCAGGCGAGACATTCAGTACTTC.

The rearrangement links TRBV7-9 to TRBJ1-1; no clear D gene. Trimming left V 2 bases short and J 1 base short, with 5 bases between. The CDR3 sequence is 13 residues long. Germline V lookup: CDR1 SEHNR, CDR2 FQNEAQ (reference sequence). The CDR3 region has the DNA TGTGCCAGCAGCTTACCCCAGAACACTGAAGCTTTCTTT. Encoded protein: CASSLPQNTEAFF.

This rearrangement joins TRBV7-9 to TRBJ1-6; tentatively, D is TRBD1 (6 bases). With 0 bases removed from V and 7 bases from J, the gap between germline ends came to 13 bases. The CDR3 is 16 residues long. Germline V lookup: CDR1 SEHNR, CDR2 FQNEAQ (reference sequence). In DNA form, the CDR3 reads TGTGCCAGCAGCTTAGCGGGCAGGGGATTGAATTCACCCCTCCACTTT. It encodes CASSLAGRGLNSPLHF.

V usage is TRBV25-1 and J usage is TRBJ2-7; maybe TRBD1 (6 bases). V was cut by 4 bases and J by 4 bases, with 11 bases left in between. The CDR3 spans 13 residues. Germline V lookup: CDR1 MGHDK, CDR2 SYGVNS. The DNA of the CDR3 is TGTGCCAGCAGTGGACAGGATAATTACGAGCAGTACTTC. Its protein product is CASSGQDNYEQYF.

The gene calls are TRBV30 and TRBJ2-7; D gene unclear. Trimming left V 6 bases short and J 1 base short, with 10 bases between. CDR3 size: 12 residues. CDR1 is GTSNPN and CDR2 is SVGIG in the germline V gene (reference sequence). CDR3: CACADRSYEQYF. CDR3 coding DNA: TGTGCCTGCGCTGATAGGTCCTACGAGCAGTACTTC.

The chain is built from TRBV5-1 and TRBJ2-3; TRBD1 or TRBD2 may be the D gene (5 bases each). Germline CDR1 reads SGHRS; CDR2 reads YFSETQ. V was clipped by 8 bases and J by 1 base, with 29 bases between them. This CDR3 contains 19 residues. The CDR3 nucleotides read TGCGCCAGTAACGCCAGAGGGGCGCTTAGGGGTTTGCGCACAGATACGCAGTATTTT. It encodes CASNARGALRGLRTDTQYF.

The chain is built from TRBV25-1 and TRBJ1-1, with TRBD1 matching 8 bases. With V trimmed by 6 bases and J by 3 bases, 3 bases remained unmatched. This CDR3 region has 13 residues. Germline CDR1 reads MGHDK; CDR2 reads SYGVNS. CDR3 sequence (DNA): TGTGCCAGCAGGGACAGGGTGGACACTGAAGCTTTCTTT. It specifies CASRDRVDTEAFF. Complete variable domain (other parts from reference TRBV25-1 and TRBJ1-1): EADIYQTPRYLVIGTGKKITLECSQTMGHDKMYWYQQDPGMELHLIHYSYGVNSTEKGDLSSESTVSRIRTEHFPLTLESARPSHTSQYLCASRDRVDTEAFFGQGTRLTVV.

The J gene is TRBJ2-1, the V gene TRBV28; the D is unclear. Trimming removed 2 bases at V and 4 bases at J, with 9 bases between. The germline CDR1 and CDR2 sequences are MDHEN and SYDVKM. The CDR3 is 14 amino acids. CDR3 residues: CASSLGGFYNEQFF. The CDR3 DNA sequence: TGTGCCAGCAGTTTAGGTGGCTTTTACAATGAGCAGTTCTTC.

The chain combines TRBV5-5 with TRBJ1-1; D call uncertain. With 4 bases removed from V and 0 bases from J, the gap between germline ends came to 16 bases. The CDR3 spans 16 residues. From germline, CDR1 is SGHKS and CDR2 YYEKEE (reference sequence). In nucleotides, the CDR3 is TGTGCCAGCAGCCCCCTCTTTTCGGTCATGAACACTGAAGCTTTCTTT. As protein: CASSPLFSVMNTEAFF.

This chain's CDR3 is CASSLNRVNSSPLHF. The CDR3 coding sequence is TGTGCCAGCAGTCTAAACAGGGTGAACTCTTCACCCCTCCACTTT. The chain couples TRBV27 to TRBJ1-6; a possible D gene is TRBD1 (6 bases). The germline gives CDR1 MNHEY, CDR2 SMNVEV (reference sequence). V was pared by 5 bases and J by 9 bases, with 17 bases between. The length of the CDR3 is 15 residues.

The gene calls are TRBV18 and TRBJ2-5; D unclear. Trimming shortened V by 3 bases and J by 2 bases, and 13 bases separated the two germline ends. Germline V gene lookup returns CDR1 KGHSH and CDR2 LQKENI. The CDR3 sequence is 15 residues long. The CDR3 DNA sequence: TGTGCCAGCTCACCTCAACCCTACAGTCAAGAGACCCAGTACTTC. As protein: CASSPQPYSQETQYF.

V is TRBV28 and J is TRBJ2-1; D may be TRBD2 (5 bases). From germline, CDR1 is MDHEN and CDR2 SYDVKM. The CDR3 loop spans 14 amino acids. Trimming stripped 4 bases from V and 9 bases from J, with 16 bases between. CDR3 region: CASSYLLGESEQFF. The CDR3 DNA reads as TGTGCCAGCAGTTACCTTTTGGGAGAGAGTGAGCAGTTCTTC.

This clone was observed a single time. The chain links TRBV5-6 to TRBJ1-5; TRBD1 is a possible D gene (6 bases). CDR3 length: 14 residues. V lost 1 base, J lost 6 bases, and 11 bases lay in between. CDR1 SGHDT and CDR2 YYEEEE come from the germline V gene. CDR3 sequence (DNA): TGTGCCAGCAGCTTGTTGGGGGCAGGTCAGCCCCAGCATTTT. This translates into CASSLLGAGQPQHF.

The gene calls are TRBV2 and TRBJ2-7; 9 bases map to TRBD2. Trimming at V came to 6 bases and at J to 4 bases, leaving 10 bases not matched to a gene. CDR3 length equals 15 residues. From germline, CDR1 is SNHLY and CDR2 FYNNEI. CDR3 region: CASSDAAGGVYEQYF. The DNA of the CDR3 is TGTGCCAGCAGCGATGCGGCGGGAGGGGTATACGAGCAGTACTTC.

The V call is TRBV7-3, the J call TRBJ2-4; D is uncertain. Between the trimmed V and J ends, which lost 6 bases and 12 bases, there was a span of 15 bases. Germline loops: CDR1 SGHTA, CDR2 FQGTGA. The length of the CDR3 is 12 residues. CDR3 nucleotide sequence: TGTGCCAGCAGTCCCTCATGGGGTCGTCAGTACTTC. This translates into CASSPSWGRQYF. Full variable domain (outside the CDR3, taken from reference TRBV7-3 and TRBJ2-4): GAGVSQTPSNKVTEKGKYVELRCDPISGHTALYWYRQSLGQGPEFLIYFQGTGAADDSGLPNDRFFAVRPEGSVSTLKIQRTERGDSAVYLCASSPSWGRQYFGAGTRLSVL.